This T cell receptor (beta chain) was recovered during a study of T cell changes during pregnancy in multiple sclerosis. TCRdb keeps only in-frame clones here, not all; method: immunoSEQ multiplex PCR. The table lists approximately 63,000 clones, roughly nine tenths of them singletons. Germline-derived CDR1 and CDR2 are MNHNY and SVGAGI (reference sequence). This CDR3 has 15 residues. Trimming left V 1 base short and J 1 base short, with 10 bases between. This rearrangement joins TRBV6-6 to TRBJ1-1, with D unclear. This receptor was identified in a female donor in good health, enrolled as a control in a pregnancy study. The sequences come from peripheral blood, collected in the third trimester of pregnancy. DNA of the CDR3: TGTGCCAGCAGTTACTTCGAGGGAACGAACACTGAAGCTTTCTTT. The encoded protein is CASSYFEGTNTEAFF.